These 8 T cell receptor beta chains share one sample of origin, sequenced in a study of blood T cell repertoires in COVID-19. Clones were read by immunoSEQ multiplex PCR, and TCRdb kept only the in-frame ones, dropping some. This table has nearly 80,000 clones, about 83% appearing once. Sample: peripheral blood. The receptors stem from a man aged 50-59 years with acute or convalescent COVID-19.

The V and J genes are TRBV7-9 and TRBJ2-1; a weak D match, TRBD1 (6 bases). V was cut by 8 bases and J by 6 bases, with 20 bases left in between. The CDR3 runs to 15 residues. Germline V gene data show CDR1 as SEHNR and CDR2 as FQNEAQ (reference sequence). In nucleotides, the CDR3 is TGTGCCAGCGTTAGTGGACAGACTCTCGGCAATGAGCAGTTCTTC. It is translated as CASVSGQTLGNEQFF.

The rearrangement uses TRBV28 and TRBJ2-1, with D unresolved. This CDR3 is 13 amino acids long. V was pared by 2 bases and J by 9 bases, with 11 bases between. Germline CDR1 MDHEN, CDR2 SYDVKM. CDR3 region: CASSLGWAGEQFF. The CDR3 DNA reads TGTGCCAGCAGTTTAGGGTGGGCCGGTGAGCAGTTCTTC.

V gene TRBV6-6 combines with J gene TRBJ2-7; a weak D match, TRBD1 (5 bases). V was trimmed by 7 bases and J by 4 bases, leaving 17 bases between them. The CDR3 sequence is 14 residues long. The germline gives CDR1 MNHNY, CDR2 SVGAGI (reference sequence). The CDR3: CASIKGLDKYEQYF. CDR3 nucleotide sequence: TGTGCCAGCATCAAGGGGCTAGACAAATACGAGCAGTACTTC.

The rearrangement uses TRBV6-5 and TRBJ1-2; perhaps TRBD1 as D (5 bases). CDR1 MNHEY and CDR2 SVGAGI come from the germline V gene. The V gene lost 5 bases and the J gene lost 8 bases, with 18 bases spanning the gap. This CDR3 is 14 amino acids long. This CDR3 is CASSPSWGVGGYTF. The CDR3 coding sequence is TGTGCCAGCAGTCCTTCATGGGGGGTAGGCGGCTACACCTTC.

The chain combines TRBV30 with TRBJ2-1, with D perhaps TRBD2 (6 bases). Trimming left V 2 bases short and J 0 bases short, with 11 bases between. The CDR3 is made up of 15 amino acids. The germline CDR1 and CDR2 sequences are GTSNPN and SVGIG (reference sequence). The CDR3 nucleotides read TGTGCCTGGAGTCGAGGGAGGCCCTCCTACAATGAGCAGTTCTTC. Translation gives CAWSRGRPSYNEQFF. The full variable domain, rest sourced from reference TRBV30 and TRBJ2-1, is SQTIHQWPATLVQPVGSPLSLECTVEGTSNPNLYWYRQAAGRGLQLLFYSVGIGQISSEVPQNLSASRPQDRQFILSSKKLLLSDSGFYLCAWSRGRPSYNEQFFGPGTRLTVL.

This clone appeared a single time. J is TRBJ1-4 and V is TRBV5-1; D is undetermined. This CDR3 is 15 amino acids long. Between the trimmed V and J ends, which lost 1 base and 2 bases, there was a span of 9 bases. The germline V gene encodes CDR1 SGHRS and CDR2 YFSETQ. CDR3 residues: CASSLLGSTNEKLFF. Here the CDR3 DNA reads TGCGCCAGCAGCTTGTTAGGGAGCACTAATGAAAAACTGTTTTTT.

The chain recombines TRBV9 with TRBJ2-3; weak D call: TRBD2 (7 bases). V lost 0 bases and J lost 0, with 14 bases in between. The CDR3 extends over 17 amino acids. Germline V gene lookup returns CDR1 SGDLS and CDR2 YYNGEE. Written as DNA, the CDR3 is TGTGCCAGCAGCGTAGGACTGGGGGGGGCCAGCACAGATACGCAGTATTTT. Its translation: CASSVGLGGASTDTQYF.

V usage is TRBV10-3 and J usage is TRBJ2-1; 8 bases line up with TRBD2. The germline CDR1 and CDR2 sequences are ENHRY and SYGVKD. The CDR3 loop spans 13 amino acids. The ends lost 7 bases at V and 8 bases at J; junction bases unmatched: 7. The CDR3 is CAITRAGVDEQFF. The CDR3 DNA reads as TGTGCCATCACTCGAGCGGGAGTTGATGAGCAGTTCTTC.